A selection of T cell receptor beta chains follows, all from one sample in a study of type 1 regulatory T cells. These receptors' antigens are unknown. A single record per CDR3 protein comes from TCRdb applying MiXCR to the reads. The sample has 60,000 to 70,000 distinct CDR3 sequences; roughly 60% are singletons. Sequencing used cultured T cells, either the whole culture or a sorted T cell fraction (not recorded which). The receptor source for this set is a human donor in good health. Both conserved end residues are part of each CDR3. A D gene is named only where the DNA matches it firmly. Size is omitted from some rows. Given values are once, few, many or a class for expanded clones.

>-|TRBV7-9|TRBJ1-1|TRBD1
CASSLDSLTGRAFF
TGTGCCAGCAGCTTAGATTCATTGACAGGGCGAGCTTTCTTT
>-|TRBV7-2|TRBJ2-1|-
CASSHGTNEQFF
TGTGCCAGCAGCCACGGGACGAATGAGCAGTTCTTC
>-|TRBV5-1|TRBJ2-2|-
CASSWQGNTGELFF
TGCGCCAGCAGCTGGCAGGGGAACACCGGGGAGCTGTTTTTT
>-|TRBV20-1|TRBJ2-3|TRBD1
CSARDMTGGMDTQYF
TGCAGTGCTAGAGATATGACAGGGGGCATGGATACGCAGTATTTT
>-|TRBV29-1|TRBJ2-7|-
CSVAGLYEQYF
TGCAGCGTTGCGGGACTCTACGAGCAGTACTTC
>-|TRBV4-1|TRBJ2-7|-
CASSHEGGRTYEQYF
TGCGCCAGCAGCCACGAAGGGGGGCGCACCTACGAGCAGTACTTC
>-|TRBV6-5|TRBJ2-7|-
CASSSPPPMYEQYF
TGTGCCAGCAGTTCACCCCCCCCCATGTACGAGCAGTACTTC
>few|TRBV6-2/TRBV6-3|TRBJ2-7|-
CASSYSRVYYEQYF
TGTGCCAGCAGTTACAGCAGGGTATACTACGAGCAGTACTTC
>-|TRBV28|TRBJ2-7|TRBD2
CASSDLAGVGGGYF
TGTGCCAGCAGCGACTTAGCGGGAGTTGGTGGGGGGTACTTC
>few|TRBV5-5|TRBJ1-5|-
CASSFQGNQPQHF
TGTGCCAGCAGCTTCCAGGGAAACCAGCCCCAGCATTTT
>-|TRBV18|TRBJ2-7|TRBD1
CASSPGTGYEQYF
TGTGCCAGCTCACCCGGGACAGGGTACGAGCAGTACTTC
>-|TRBV24-1|TRBJ2-1|-
CATAGGGPGLLEQFF
TGTGCCACCGCGGGTGGGGGCCCAGGCCTCCTTGAGCAGTTCTTC
>many|TRBV4-2|TRBJ1-1|-
CASSQDPGTLTGSSSFF
TGTGCCAGCAGCCAAGATCCAGGGACCCTAACAGGATCCAGTTCTTTCTTT
>-|TRBV7-2|TRBJ1-5|-
CASSLERVLGQPQHF
TGTGCCAGCAGCTTAGAGAGGGTTTTAGGACAGCCCCAGCATTTT
>medium-sized|TRBV6-5|TRBJ1-1|-
CASSYSRGLSEAFF
TGTGCCAGCAGTTACTCGAGGGGGTTAAGTGAAGCTTTCTTT
>-|TRBV20-1|TRBJ1-2|-
CSASAASYGYTF
TGCAGTGCTAGTGCAGCATCCTATGGCTACACCTTC
>-|TRBV20-1|TRBJ2-1|TRBD2
CSARDASGSSYNEQFF
TGCAGTGCTAGAGATGCTAGCGGGAGCTCCTACAATGAGCAGTTCTTC
>few|TRBV7-2|TRBJ2-5|TRBD2
CASSLPAGGETQYF
TGTGCCAGCAGCTTACCAGCGGGAGGGGAGACCCAGTACTTC
>-|TRBV7-9|TRBJ2-3|TRBD2
CASSSGLAGVTDTQYF
TGTGCCAGCAGCTCGGGACTAGCGGGAGTCACAGATACGCAGTATTTT
>-|TRBV2|TRBJ1-1|TRBD1
CASRQGGRTEAFF
TGTGCCAGCAGACAGGGGGGACGGACTGAAGCTTTCTTT
>few|TRBV28|TRBJ1-1|-
CASRGKPEAFF
TGTGCCAGCAGGGGGAAGCCTGAAGCTTTCTTT
>-|TRBV12-3/TRBV12-4|TRBJ1-5|-
CASSYGVLNQPQHF
TGTGCCAGCAGTTACGGGGTACTGAATCAGCCCCAGCATTTT